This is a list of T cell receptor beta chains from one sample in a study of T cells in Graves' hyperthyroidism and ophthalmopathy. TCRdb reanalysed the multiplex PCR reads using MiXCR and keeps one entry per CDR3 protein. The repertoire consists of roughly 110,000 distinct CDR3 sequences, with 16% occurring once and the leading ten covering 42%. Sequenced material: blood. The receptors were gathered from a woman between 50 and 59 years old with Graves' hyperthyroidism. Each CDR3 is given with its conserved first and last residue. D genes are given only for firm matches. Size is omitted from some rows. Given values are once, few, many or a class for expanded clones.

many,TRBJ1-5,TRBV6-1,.,TGTGCCAGCAGTGAATACAGGGTGATGGGGTACCGCAATCAGCCCCAGCATTTT,CASSEYRVMGYRNQPQHF
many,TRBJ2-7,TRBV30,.,TGTGCCTGGAGGAAAACGGGACACAGCATCTCCTACGAGCAGTACTTC,CAWRKTGHSISYEQYF
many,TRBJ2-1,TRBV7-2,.,TGTGCCAGCAGCTATAGGGCGGGCTCCTACAATGAGCAGTTCTTC,CASSYRAGSYNEQFF
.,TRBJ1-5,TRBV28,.,TGTGCCAGCAGCCCCGGGGGGGGAATAGTCGGCCCCCAGCATTTT,CASSPGGGIVGPQHF
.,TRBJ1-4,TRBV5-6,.,TGTGCCAGCAGCTTTGGGCTGCAAGAAAAACTGTTTTTT,CASSFGLQEKLFF
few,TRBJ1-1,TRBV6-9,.,TGTGCCAGCAGTTACAGTAGGGGCGGGAACACTGAAGCTTTCTTT,CASSYSRGGNTEAFF
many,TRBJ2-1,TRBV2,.,TGTGCCAGCAGTGATGACAGCACCAATGAGCAGTTCTTC,CASSDDSTNEQFF
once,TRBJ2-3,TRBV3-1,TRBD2,TGTGCCAGCAGGCGACTAGCGGGAGGAGTAAGGGGAGATACGCAGTATTTT,CASRRLAGGVRGDTQYF
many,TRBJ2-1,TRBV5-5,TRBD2,TGTGCCAGCAGCTTGCGGGAGGGCTCCTACAATGAGCAGTTCTTC,CASSLREGSYNEQFF
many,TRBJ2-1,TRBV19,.,TGTGCCAGTAGTATAGCCAGGGGCCGGAACGATGAGCAGTTCTTC,CASSIARGRNDEQFF
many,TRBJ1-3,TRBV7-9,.,TGTGCCAGCAGAAGCGGGGGGGCTGGAAACACCATATATTTT,CASRSGGAGNTIYF
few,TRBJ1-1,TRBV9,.,TGTGCCAGCAGCGTAGTCATGAACACTGAAGCTTTCTTT,CASSVVMNTEAFF
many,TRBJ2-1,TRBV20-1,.,TGCAGTGCTAGAGGTCATGGGGGAGCGGGTACCTACAATGAGCAGTTCTTC,CSARGHGGAGTYNEQFF
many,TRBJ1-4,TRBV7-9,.,TGTGCCAGCAGCTTCGTAGGGGGGTCGACTAATGAAAAACTGTTTTTT,CASSFVGGSTNEKLFF
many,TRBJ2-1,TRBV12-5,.,TGTGCTAGTGGATCCTACAAGGCATCCTACAATGAGCAGTTCTTC,CASGSYKASYNEQFF
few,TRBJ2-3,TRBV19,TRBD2,TGTGCCAGTAGTATGGTGGCGGGAGCGGCAGATACGCAGTATTTT,CASSMVAGAADTQYF
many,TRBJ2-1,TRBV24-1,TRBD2,TGTGCCACCAGTCGCGGGAGAACCTACAATGAGCAGTTCTTC,CATSRGRTYNEQFF
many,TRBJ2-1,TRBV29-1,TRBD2,TGCAGCGTTGTAGGACTAGCGGGAGGGCGTGGCAATGAGCAGTTCTTC,CSVVGLAGGRGNEQFF
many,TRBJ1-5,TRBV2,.,TGTGCCAGCACCGAGGGGTATGCGAGCAATCAGCCCCAGCATTTT,CASTEGYASNQPQHF
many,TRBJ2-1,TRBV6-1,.,TGTGCCAGCAACCCAGGACAGACACAAGGGCACAATGAGCAGTTCTTC,CASNPGQTQGHNEQFF
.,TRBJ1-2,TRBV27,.,TGTGCCAGCAGTTTGACAGCTAACTATGGCTACACCTTC,CASSLTANYGYTF
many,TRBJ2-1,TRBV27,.,TGTGCCAGCAGTTTCCAGGCTGGCTCCTACAATGAGCAGTTCTTC,CASSFQAGSYNEQFF
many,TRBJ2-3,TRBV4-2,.,TGTGCCAGCAGCCTCGTTGGGGGGAGCACAGATACGCAGTATTTT,CASSLVGGSTDTQYF
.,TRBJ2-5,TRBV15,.,TGTGCCACCAGCAGTATGTCGGGAGAGACCCAGTACTTC,CATSSMSGETQYF
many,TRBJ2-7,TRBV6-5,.,TGTGCCAGCAGTTACTCCAGGGACTCCTACGAGCAGTACTTC,CASSYSRDSYEQYF
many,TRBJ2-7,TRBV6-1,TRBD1,TGTGCCAGCACCTCGACAGGGGTGGGTGAGCAGTACTTC,CASTSTGVGEQYF
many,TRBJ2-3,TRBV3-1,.,TGTGCCAGCAGACAACAGGTACACGGTACGCAGTATTTT,CASRQQVHGTQYF